A single sample gave rise to the 26 T cell receptor beta chains below, sequenced in a study of blood T cell repertoires in COVID-19. Some clones are missing from TCRdb's copy, which holds only in-frame ones; the method was immunoSEQ multiplex PCR. The sample yields some 86,000 clones, approximately 83% seen once. The material sequenced was peripheral blood. All receptors come from an elderly woman with active or convalescent COVID-19.

The sample holds one count of this clone. The J gene is TRBJ1-6, the V gene TRBV13, with TRBD1 identical over 9 bases. From germline, CDR1 is PRHDT and CDR2 FYEKMQ (reference sequence). The CDR3 runs 18 residues. Trimming took 4 bases from V and 9 from J; bases not matched to a gene: 16. The CDR3 here is CASSSTAGTGFRVSPLHF. The DNA for the CDR3 is TGTGCCAGCAGCTCGACGGCCGGGACAGGGTTTCGGGTTTCACCCCTCCACTTT.

The chain couples TRBV2 to TRBJ2-7, with no clear D. The V end lost 6 bases, the J end lost 5 bases, and 5 bases lay between the germline ends. Germline CDR1 and CDR2: SNHLY and FYNNEI. This CDR3 is built from 10 residues. CDR3 protein: CASRSNEQYF. The CDR3 DNA reads TGTGCCAGCAGGAGTAACGAGCAGTACTTC. Supplemented by reference TRBV2 and TRBJ2-7, the full variable domain reads EPEVTQTPSHQVTQMGQEVILRCVPISNHLYFYWYRQILGQKVEFLVSFYNNEISEKSEIFDDQFSVERPDGSNFTLKIRSTKLEDSAMYFCASRSNEQYFGPGTRLTVT.

This chain uses TRBV6-4 with TRBJ1-1; D gene ambiguous. Deletions cut 7 bases from V and 0 bases from J, with 15 bases between. The CDR3 has 15 residues. Germline V gene sequence: CDR1 MRHNA, CDR2 SNTAGT. The CDR3 DNA reads as TGTGCCAGCACACCGGGCCGGGGATTGAACACTGAAGCTTTCTTT. Its protein is CASTPGRGLNTEAFF.

V is TRBV1 and J is TRBJ2-4; TRBD2 reflects the table's D call only, with no check against the DNA. TRBV1 is a recognized pseudogene. The CDR3 has 18 amino acids. CDR3 amino acids: CTSSQECGGLLAKNIQYF. In DNA form, the CDR3 reads TGCACCAGCAGCCAAGAGTGCGGGGGTTTACTAGCCAAAAACATTCAGTACTTC.

V is TRBV9 and J is TRBJ1-1; D unclear. The CDR3 is 13 residues long. CDR1 SGDLS and CDR2 YYNGEE come from the germline V gene. V was cut by 4 bases and J by 4 bases, with 11 bases left in between. The CDR3 DNA reads as TGTGCCAGCAGCCCCACGGGAGGCACTGAAGCTTTCTTT. Its protein product is CASSPTGGTEAFF. Filled out from reference TRBV9 and TRBJ1-1, the complete variable domain reads DSGVTQTPKHLITATGQRVTLRCSPRSGDLSVYWYQQSLDQGLQFLIQYYNGEERAKGNILERFSAQQFPDLHSELNLSSLELGDSALYFCASSPTGGTEAFFGQGTRLTVV.

The chain joins TRBV5-1 to TRBJ2-7; TRBD1 aligns across 7 bases. This CDR3 comprises 15 residues. From germline, CDR1 is SGHRS and CDR2 YFSETQ. V gave up 4 bases and J gave up 4 bases; unmatched junction bases: 11. Written as DNA, the CDR3 is TGCGCCAGCAGCGGGGGACAGAGCTTTGGGTACGAGCAGTACTTC. Its protein product is CASSGGQSFGYEQYF. Complete variable domain (other parts from reference TRBV5-1 and TRBJ2-7): KAGVTQTPRYLIKTRGQQVTLSCSPISGHRSVSWYQQTPGQGLQFLFEYFSETQRNKGNFPGRFSGRQFSNSRSEMNVSTLELGDSALYLCASSGGQSFGYEQYFGPGTRLTVT.

This chain connects TRBV29-1 to TRBJ2-1; D may be TRBD2 (6 bases). This CDR3 has 13 amino acids. In germline, CDR1 is SQVTM, CDR2 ANQGSEA. Trimming removed 3 bases from V and 7 bases from J, with 13 bases in between. The CDR3 loop is CSVDRPGGNEQFF. The DNA for the CDR3 is TGCAGCGTTGATAGGCCCGGGGGAAATGAGCAGTTCTTC.

This clone was counted a single time. The V and J genes are TRBV19 and TRBJ1-1, with 9 bases matching TRBD1. Germline V gives CDR1 LNHDA, CDR2 SQIVND (reference sequence). Trimming at V came to 5 bases and at J to 5 bases, leaving 3 bases not matched to a gene. The CDR3 is made up of 13 amino acids. Here the CDR3 reads CASSLGTGTEAFF. As DNA, the CDR3 is TGTGCCAGTAGTTTAGGGACAGGGACTGAAGCTTTCTTT.

The gene calls are TRBV24-1 and TRBJ2-3; tentative D call: TRBD2 (6 bases). Trimming pared 2 bases from V and 0 bases from J, leaving 11 bases between. The germline V gene encodes CDR1 KGHDR and CDR2 SFDVKD. The CDR3 runs 16 residues. CDR3 loop: CATSDSSGSSTDTQYF. The DNA for the CDR3 is TGTGCCACCAGTGATTCAAGCGGGTCCAGCACAGATACGCAGTATTTT.

The chain is built from TRBV6-1 and TRBJ1-5, with 8 bases fitting TRBD1. J lost 1 base, V lost 1 base, and 3 bases had no gene match. This CDR3 contains 16 residues. Germline-derived CDR1 and CDR2 are MNHNS and SASEGT. The CDR3 DNA reads TGTGCCAGCAGTGAAGTCTGGACAGGGAGCAATCAGCCCCAGCATTTT. Protein product: CASSEVWTGSNQPQHF.

This clone came up a few times. The chain links TRBV11-3 to TRBJ2-7; TRBD2 might be the D (5 bases). Germline V gene data show CDR1 as SGHNT and CDR2 as YENEEA. V shed 5 bases and J shed 2 bases, with 13 bases lying between them. The CDR3 loop spans 14 amino acids. The CDR3 protein is CASSPGIGPYEQYF. For the CDR3, the DNA is TGTGCCAGCAGCCCCGGGATCGGGCCCTACGAGCAGTACTTC.

V usage is TRBV5-1 and J usage is TRBJ2-7, with 7 bases that match TRBD1. The CDR3 contains 15 residues. Germline CDR1 is SGHRS and CDR2 is YFSETQ. Trimming cost V 4 bases and J 3 bases; bases outside gene matches: 10. The CDR3 nucleotides read TGCGCCAGCAGCCCGTCCCCGGGACAGAACTACGAGCAGTACTTC. As protein: CASSPSPGQNYEQYF.

This clone was recorded once. The chain combines TRBV2 with TRBJ2-5; D is ambiguous. Germline CDR1 and CDR2: SNHLY and FYNNEI. The CDR3 covers 14 residues. Trimming removed 3 bases at V and 0 bases at J, with 8 bases between. The CDR3 protein is CASSDGGHQETQYF. DNA of the CDR3: TGTGCCAGCAGTGACGGTGGGCACCAAGAGACCCAGTACTTC.

The rearrangement uses TRBV11-2 and TRBJ2-1, with 7 bases lining up with TRBD2. V lost 5 bases, J lost 12 bases, and 19 bases stayed unmatched. The CDR3 loop spans 16 amino acids. CDR1 SGHAT and CDR2 FQNNGV come from the germline V gene. The CDR3 loop is CASSQGLPSPLKVQFF. CDR3 bases: TGTGCCAGCAGCCAGGGACTACCCAGTCCCCTTAAAGTGCAGTTCTTC.

CDR3 DNA sequence: TGTGCCAGCAGCTTGGCCGCAGACTCCTACAATGAGCAGTTCTTC. This gives the protein CASSLAADSYNEQFF. This chain joins TRBV5-4 and TRBJ2-1; D not resolved. CDR1 and CDR2 from the germline V gene are SGHNT and YYREEE (reference sequence). CDR3 length: 15 amino acids. The V and J ends lost 0 bases and 0 bases respectively, with 7 bases between them.

The chain is built from TRBV5-4 and TRBJ2-1; TRBD2 agrees at 10 bases. This CDR3 comprises 15 residues. CDR1 is SGHNT and CDR2 is YYREEE in the germline V gene (reference sequence). J was trimmed by 6 bases and V by 0 bases; bases with no gene match: 3. The CDR3 bases are TGTGCCAGCAGCTTGGATAGCGGGAGGTCCAATGAGCAGTTCTTC. Translation: CASSLDSGRSNEQFF.

The chain uses TRBV3-1 (or the pseudogene TRBV3-2) and TRBJ2-7; no reliable D call. This CDR3 has 13 amino acids. Germline V gives CDR1 LGHDT, CDR2 YNNKEL (reference sequence). Trimming left V 7 bases short and J 5 bases short, with 15 bases between. The DNA for the CDR3 is TGTGCCAGCACCTCTTCCCGCGTTCACGAGCAGTACTTC. It is translated as CASTSSRVHEQYF.

This sequence joins TRBV30 and TRBJ1-4; a possible D gene is TRBD1 (5 bases). CDR3 length: 13 amino acids. Germline V gene sequence: CDR1 GTSNPN, CDR2 SVGIG (reference sequence). V was pared by 8 bases and J by 7 bases, with 17 bases between. The CDR3 DNA is TGTGCCCAGGGCGGGGGAGGAACTGAAAAACTGTTTTTT. As protein: CAQGGGGTEKLFF.

V is TRBV18 and J is TRBJ2-5; the D is unclear. The CDR3 contains 14 residues. From germline, CDR1 is KGHSH and CDR2 LQKENI. Trimming removed 4 bases from V and 2 bases from J, with 11 bases in between. The CDR3 coding sequence is TGTGCCAGCTCACACCCGGGTATTCAAGAGACCCAGTACTTC. Translating it yields CASSHPGIQETQYF. Full variable domain (outside the CDR3, taken from reference TRBV18 and TRBJ2-5): NAGVMQNPRHLVRRRGQEARLRCSPMKGHSHVYWYRQLPEEGLKFMVYLQKENIIDESGMPKERFSAEFPKEGPSILRIQQVVRGDSAAYFCASSHPGIQETQYFGPGTRLLVL.

V and J are TRBV15 and TRBJ1-1; 8 nucleotides match TRBD1. The CDR3 consists of 14 residues. Germline values: CDR1 LNHNV, CDR2 YYDKDF (reference sequence). Germline trimming cut 3 bases from V and 4 bases from J; bases unmatched to any gene: 4. The CDR3: CATSSYGQGTEAFF. The CDR3 DNA follows: TGTGCCACCAGCAGTTACGGACAGGGCACTGAAGCTTTCTTT.

The chain couples TRBV4-1 to TRBJ2-2, with TRBD2 matching over 7 bases. The ends lost 3 bases at V and 3 bases at J; junction bases unmatched: 13. CDR1 is MGHRA, CDR2 YSYEKL, per germline. The CDR3 has 18 amino acids. The CDR3 coding sequence is TGCGCCAGCAGCCAGAAGGCCCTGGCGGGAGAGTACACCGGGGAGCTGTTTTTT. Amino acid sequence: CASSQKALAGEYTGELFF.

This clone showed up just once. The chain has TRBV19 and TRBJ2-5; 11 nucleotides match TRBD1. J was trimmed by 5 bases and V by 3 bases; bases with no gene match: 8. Germline V gives CDR1 LNHDA, CDR2 SQIVND (reference sequence). The length of the CDR3 is 16 residues. The CDR3 is CASSIPRTGGGETQYF. CDR3 coding DNA: TGTGCCAGTAGTATCCCACGGACAGGGGGCGGGGAGACCCAGTACTTC.

The CDR3: CASSYSAGSGGELFF. Here the CDR3 DNA reads TGCGCCAGCAGCTATTCTGCAGGGTCCGGAGGGGAGCTGTTTTTT. This sequence joins TRBV5-1 and TRBJ2-2; weak D call: TRBD1 (5 bases). V was cut by 3 bases and J by 8 bases, with 17 bases left in between. From germline, CDR1 is SGHRS and CDR2 YFSETQ. CDR3 length equals 15 residues.

The chain uses TRBV28 and TRBJ1-2; 8 bases agree with TRBD1. This CDR3 contains 13 residues. The germline CDR1 and CDR2 sequences are MDHEN and SYDVKM. The J segment lost 3 bases and the V segment lost 9 bases, leaving 6 bases of the junction unmatched. Here the CDR3 DNA reads TGTGCCAGTTACCGACAGGGGTACTATGGCTACACCTTC. This sequence encodes CASYRQGYYGYTF.

The gene calls are TRBV28 and TRBJ1-3, with 10 bases aligning to TRBD1. Germline lookup yields CDR1 MDHEN and CDR2 SYDVKM. V gave up 6 bases and J gave up 3 bases; unmatched junction bases: 2. CDR3 length equals 14 residues. This chain's CDR3 is CASSRTGGGNTIYF. In DNA form, the CDR3 reads TGTGCCAGCAGCCGGACAGGGGGTGGAAACACCATATATTTT. The full variable domain, its missing parts supplied by reference TRBV28 and TRBJ1-3, is DVKVTQSSRYLVKRTGEKVFLECVQDMDHENMFWYRQDPGLGLRLIYFSYDVKMKEKGDIPEGYSVSREKKERFSLILESASTNQTSMYLCASSRTGGGNTIYFGEGSWLTVV.

V usage is TRBV10-3 and J usage is TRBJ1-2; a weak D match, TRBD1 (5 bases). Germline V gives CDR1 ENHRY, CDR2 SYGVKD. V lost 4 bases, J lost 7 bases, and 16 bases lay in between. The CDR3 length is 14 residues. The CDR3 bases are TGTGCCATCAGTGGTTTGGTTGGGGCTTCTGGCTACACCTTC. Translated: CAISGLVGASGYTF.